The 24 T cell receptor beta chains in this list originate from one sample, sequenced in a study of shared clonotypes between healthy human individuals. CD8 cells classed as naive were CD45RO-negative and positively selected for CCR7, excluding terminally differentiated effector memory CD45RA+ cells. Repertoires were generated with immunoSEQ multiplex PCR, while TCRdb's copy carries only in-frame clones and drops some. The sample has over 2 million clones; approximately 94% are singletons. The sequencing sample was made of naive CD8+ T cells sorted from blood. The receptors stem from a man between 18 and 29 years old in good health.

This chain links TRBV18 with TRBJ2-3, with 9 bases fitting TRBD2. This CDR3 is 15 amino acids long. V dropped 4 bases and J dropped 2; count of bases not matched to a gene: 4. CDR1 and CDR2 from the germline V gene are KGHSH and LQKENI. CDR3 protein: CASSHQRGDTDTQYF. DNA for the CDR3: TGTGCCAGCTCACACCAGCGGGGGGACACAGATACGCAGTATTTT.

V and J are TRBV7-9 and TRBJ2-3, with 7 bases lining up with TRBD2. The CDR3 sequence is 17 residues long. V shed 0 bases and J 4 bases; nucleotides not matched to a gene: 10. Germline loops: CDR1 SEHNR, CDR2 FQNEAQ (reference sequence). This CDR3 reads CASSLAKLAPGADTQYF. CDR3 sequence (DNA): TGTGCCAGCAGCTTAGCGAAACTAGCGCCCGGAGCAGATACGCAGTATTTT.

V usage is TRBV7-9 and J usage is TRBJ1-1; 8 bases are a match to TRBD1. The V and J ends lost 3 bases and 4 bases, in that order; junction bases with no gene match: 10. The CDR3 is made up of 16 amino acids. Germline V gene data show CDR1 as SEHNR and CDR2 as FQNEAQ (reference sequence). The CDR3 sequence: CASSFSPGQGPTEAFF. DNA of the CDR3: TGTGCCAGCAGCTTCTCTCCCGGACAGGGACCCACTGAAGCTTTCTTT.

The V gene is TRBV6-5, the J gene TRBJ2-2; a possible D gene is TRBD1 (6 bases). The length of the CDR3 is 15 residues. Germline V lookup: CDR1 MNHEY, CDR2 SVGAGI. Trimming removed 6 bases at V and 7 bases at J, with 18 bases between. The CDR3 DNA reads TGTGCCAGCAGCCCCTCAACAGGGCACTTCGGGGAGCTGTTTTTT. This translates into CASSPSTGHFGELFF.

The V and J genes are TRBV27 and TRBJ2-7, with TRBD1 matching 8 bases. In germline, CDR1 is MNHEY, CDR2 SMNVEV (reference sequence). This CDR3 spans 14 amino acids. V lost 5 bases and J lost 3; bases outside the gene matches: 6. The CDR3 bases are TGTGCCAGCAGTCCATTTGGACAGGGCTACGAGCAGTACTTC. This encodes CASSPFGQGYEQYF.

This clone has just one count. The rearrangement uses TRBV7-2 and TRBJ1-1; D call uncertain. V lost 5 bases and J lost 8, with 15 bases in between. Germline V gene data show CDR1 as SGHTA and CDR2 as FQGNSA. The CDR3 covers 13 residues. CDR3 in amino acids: CASSLDVRREAFF. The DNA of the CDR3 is TGTGCCAGCAGCCTGGACGTTCGGCGGGAAGCTTTCTTT.

CDR3 nucleotides: TGTGCCAGCAGCTTAGACTTAAGCTCCTACGAGCAGTACTTC. Residues: CASSLDLSSYEQYF. The chain has TRBV7-2 and TRBJ2-7; D uncertain. The CDR3 covers 14 residues. Trimming took 1 base from V and 0 from J, leaving 7 bases between them. Germline values: CDR1 SGHTA, CDR2 FQGNSA.

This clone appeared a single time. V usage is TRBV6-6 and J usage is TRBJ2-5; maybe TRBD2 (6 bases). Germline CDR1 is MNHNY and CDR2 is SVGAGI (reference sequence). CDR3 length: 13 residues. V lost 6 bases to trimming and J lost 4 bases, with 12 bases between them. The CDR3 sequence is CASRDDGGETQYF. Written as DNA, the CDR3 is TGTGCCAGCAGGGATGACGGGGGAGAGACCCAGTACTTC.

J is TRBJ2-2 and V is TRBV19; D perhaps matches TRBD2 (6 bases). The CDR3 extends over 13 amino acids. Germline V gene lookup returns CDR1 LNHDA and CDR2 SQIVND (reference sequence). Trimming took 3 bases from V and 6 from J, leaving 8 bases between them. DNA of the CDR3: TGTGCCAGTAGTATGGGGGGATCCGGGGAGCTGTTTTTT. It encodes CASSMGGSGELFF.

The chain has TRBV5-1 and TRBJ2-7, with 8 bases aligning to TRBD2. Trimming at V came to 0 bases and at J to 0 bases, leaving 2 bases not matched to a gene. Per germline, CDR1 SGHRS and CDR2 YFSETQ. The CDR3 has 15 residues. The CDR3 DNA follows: TGCGCCAGCAGCTTGGGTGCGGGAGGCTCCTACGAGCAGTACTTC. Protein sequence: CASSLGAGGSYEQYF. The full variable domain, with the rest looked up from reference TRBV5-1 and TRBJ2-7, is KAGVTQTPRYLIKTRGQQVTLSCSPISGHRSVSWYQQTPGQGLQFLFEYFSETQRNKGNFPGRFSGRQFSNSRSEMNVSTLELGDSALYLCASSLGAGGSYEQYFGPGTRLTVT.

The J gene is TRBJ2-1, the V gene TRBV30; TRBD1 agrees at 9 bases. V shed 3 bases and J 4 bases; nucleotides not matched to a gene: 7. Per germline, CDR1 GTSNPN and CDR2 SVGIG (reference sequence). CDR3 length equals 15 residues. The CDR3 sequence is CAWSEGTGTYNEQFF. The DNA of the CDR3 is TGTGCCTGGAGCGAAGGGACAGGGACGTACAATGAGCAGTTCTTC. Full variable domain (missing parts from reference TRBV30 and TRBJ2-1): SQTIHQWPATLVQPVGSPLSLECTVEGTSNPNLYWYRQAAGRGLQLLFYSVGIGQISSEVPQNLSASRPQDRQFILSSKKLLLSDSGFYLCAWSEGTGTYNEQFFGPGTRLTVL.

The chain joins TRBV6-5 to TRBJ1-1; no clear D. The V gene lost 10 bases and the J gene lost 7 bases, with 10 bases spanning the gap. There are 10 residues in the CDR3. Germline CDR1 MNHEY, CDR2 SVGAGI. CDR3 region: CATEGDEAFF. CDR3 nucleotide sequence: TGTGCCACTGAGGGAGATGAAGCTTTCTTT.

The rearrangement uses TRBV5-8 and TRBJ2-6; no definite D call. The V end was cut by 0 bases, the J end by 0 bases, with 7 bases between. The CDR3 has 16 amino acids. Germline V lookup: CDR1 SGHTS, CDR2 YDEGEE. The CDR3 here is CASSLAVFSGANVLTF. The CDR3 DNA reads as TGTGCCAGCAGCTTGGCCGTGTTCTCTGGGGCCAACGTCCTGACTTTC.

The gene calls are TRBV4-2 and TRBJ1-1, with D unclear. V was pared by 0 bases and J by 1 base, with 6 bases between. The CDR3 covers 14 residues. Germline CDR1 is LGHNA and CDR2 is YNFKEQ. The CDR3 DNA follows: TGTGCCAGCAGCCAAGATTCGCAGAACACTGAAGCTTTCTTT. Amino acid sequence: CASSQDSQNTEAFF.

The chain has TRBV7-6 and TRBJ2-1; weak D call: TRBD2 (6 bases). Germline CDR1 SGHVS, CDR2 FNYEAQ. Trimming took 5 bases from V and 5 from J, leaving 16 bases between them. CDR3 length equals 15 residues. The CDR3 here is CASSHGTLEDNEQFF. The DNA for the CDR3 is TGTGCCAGCAGCCACGGGACTCTCGAGGACAATGAGCAGTTCTTC.

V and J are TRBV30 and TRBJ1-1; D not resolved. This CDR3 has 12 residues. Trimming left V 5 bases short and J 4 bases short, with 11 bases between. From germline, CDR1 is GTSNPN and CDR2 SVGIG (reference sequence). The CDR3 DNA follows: TGTGCCTGGGATCGGGTGGTCACTGAAGCTTTCTTT. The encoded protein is CAWDRVVTEAFF.

The CDR3 DNA reads as TGCAGCGCTGCTGAAGGGACAGGAGCCTACGAGCAGTACTTC. The encoded protein is CSAAEGTGAYEQYF. The gene calls are TRBV29-1 and TRBJ2-7; 8 nucleotides line up with TRBD1. The CDR3 length is 14 residues. Losses at the gene ends were 7 bases for V and 2 bases for J; bases not matched to a gene: 10. Per germline, CDR1 SQVTM and CDR2 ANQGSEA.

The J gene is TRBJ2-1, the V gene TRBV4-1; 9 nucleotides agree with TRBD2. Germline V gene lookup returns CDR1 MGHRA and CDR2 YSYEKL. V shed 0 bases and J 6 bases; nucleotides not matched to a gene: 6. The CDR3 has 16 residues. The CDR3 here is CASSQDLAGGPNEQFF. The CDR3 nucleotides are TGCGCCAGCAGCCAAGATCTGGCGGGAGGGCCCAATGAGCAGTTCTTC.

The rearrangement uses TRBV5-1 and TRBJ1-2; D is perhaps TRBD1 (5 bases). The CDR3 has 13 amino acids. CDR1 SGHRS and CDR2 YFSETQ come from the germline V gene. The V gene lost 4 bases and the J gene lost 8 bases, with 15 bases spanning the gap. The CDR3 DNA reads TGCGCCAGCAGCCCTGAGAAGGGGCTGGGCTACACCTTC. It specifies CASSPEKGLGYTF. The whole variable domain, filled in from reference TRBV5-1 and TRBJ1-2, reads KAGVTQTPRYLIKTRGQQVTLSCSPISGHRSVSWYQQTPGQGLQFLFEYFSETQRNKGNFPGRFSGRQFSNSRSEMNVSTLELGDSALYLCASSPEKGLGYTFGSGTRLTVV.

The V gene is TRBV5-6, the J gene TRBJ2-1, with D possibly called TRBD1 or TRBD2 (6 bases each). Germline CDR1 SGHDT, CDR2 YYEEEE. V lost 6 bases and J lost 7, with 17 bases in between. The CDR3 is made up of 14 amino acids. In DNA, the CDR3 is TGTGCCAGCACGGGGGCGGGGAGGCGGAATGAGCAGTTCTTC. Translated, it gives CASTGAGRRNEQFF. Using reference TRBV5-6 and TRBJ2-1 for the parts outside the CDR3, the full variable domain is DAGVTQSPTHLIKTRGQQVTLRCSPKSGHDTVSWYQQALGQGPQFIFQYYEEEERQRGNFPDRFSGHQFPNYSSELNVNALLLGDSALYLCASTGAGRRNEQFFGPGTRLTVL.

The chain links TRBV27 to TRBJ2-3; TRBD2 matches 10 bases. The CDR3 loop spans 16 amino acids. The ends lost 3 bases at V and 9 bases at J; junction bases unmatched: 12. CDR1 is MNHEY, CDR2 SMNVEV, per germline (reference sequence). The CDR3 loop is CASSLSLAGWAKTQYF. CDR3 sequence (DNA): TGTGCCAGCAGTTTGTCACTAGCGGGATGGGCAAAAACGCAGTATTTT.

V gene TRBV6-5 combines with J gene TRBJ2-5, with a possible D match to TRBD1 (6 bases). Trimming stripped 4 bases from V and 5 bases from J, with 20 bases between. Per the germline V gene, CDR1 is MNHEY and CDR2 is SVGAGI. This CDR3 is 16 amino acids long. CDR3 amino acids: CASSSQHPDSTETQYF. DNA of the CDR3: TGTGCCAGCAGTTCCCAACATCCGGACAGCACCGAGACCCAGTACTTC.

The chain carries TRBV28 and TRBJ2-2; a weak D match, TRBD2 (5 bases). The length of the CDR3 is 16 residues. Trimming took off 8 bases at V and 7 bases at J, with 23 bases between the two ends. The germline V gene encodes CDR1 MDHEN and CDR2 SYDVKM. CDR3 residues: CASDPSGYDDIGELFF. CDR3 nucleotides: TGTGCCAGCGATCCCTCGGGGTACGATGACATCGGGGAGCTGTTTTTT.

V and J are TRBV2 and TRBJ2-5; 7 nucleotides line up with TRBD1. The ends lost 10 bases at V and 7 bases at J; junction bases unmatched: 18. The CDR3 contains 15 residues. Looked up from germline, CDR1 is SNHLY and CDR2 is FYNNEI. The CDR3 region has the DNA TGTGCCACCGAACGGGACAGCGATCACACAGGGACCCAGTACTTC. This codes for CATERDSDHTGTQYF.